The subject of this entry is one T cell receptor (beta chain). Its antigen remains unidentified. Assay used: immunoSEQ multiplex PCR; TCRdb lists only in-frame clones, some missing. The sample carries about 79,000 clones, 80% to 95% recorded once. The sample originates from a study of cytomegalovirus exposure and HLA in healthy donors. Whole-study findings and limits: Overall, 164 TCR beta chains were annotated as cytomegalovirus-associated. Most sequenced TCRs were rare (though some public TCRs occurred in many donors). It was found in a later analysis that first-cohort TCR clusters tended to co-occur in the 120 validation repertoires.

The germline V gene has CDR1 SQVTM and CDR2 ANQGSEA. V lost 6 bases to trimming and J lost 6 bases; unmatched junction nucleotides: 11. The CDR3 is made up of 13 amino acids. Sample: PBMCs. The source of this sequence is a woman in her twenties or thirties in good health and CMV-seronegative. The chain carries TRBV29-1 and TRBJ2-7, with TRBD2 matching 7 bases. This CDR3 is CSVASAGGTEQYF. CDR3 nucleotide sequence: TGCAGCGTAGCCTCCGCCGGGGGGACCGAGCAGTACTTC.